Listed below are T cell receptor beta chains from one sample, sequenced in a study of blood T cell repertoires in COVID-19. Method: immunoSEQ multiplex PCR; TCRdb's copy keeps in-frame clones and lacks some. The sample yields 70,000 or so clones, roughly 84% seen once. The sequenced sample consisted of peripheral blood. All receptors derive from a young woman with acute or convalescent COVID-19. Both conserved end residues are part of each CDR3. The D gene is left open where the match is weak. The listing skips clone size in some rows; elsewhere it reads once, few, many or a size class.

TRBD2 | TRBJ2-7 | TRBV11-2 | - | TGTGCCAGCAGCCCCCGCGGGACTAGCGGTTACGAGCAGTACTTC | CASSPRGTSGYEQYF
TRBD1 | TRBJ1-5 | TRBV7-2 | - | TGTGCCAGCAGCCCCAGGGGGGTCTATAGCAATCAGCCCCAGCATTTT | CASSPRGVYSNQPQHF
- | TRBJ1-1 | TRBV4-2 | - | TGTGCCAGCAGCCAAGACGGGCAGATCGGGGTGGCTTTCTTT | CASSQDGQIGVAFF
TRBD1 | TRBJ1-2 | TRBV19 | - | TGTGCCAGTACCACCGGACAGGGCTATGGCTACACCTTC | CASTTGQGYGYTF
TRBD1 | TRBJ1-1 | TRBV27 | - | TGTGCCAGTCGGACAGGGAGCACTGAAGCTTTCTTT | CASRTGSTEAFF
TRBD1 | TRBJ1-5 | TRBV6-1 | - | TGTGCCAGCAGTGACCGGGACAGGGTTTTGTCCCAGCATTTT | CASSDRDRVLSQHF
- | TRBJ2-4 | TRBV6-2/TRBV6-3 | - | TGTGCCAGCAGTTGGTCACTAGAAAACATTCAGTACTTC | CASSWSLENIQYF
- | TRBJ1-1 | TRBV15 | - | TGTGCCACCAGCAGAGTTCAGGGGAGCAACACTGAAGCTTTCTTT | CATSRVQGSNTEAFF
- | TRBJ2-1 | TRBV9 | - | TGTGCCAGCAGCGTAGCGGGTCGGCCCTACAATGAGCAGTTCTTC | CASSVAGRPYNEQFF
- | TRBJ1-1 | TRBV11-2 | once | TGTGCCAGCAGCTTATTGCGTAACAGGGACGTTCCAGCTTTCTTT | CASSLLRNRDVPAFF
TRBD2 | TRBJ2-7 | TRBV15 | - | TGTGCCACCAGACGAGGACGGGAGGGAATCTACGAGCAGTACTTC | CATRRGREGIYEQYF
TRBD1 | TRBJ1-2 | TRBV6-2/TRBV6-3 | - | TGTGCCAGCAGTTACAGCACACAGGGGGATGGCTACACCTTC | CASSYSTQGDGYTF
TRBD1 | TRBJ1-5 | TRBV9 | - | TGTGCCAGCAGCGGCGGGACAGGGAGCAATCAGCCCCAGCATTTT | CASSGGTGSNQPQHF
- | TRBJ1-3 | TRBV5-4 | - | TGTGCCAGCAGCTTGTCAGGGAGGGGAAACACCATATATTTT | CASSLSGRGNTIYF
TRBD2 | TRBJ2-3 | TRBV4-3 | - | TGCGCCAGCAGCCAAGATTCCGGGAGGGATCGCGATACGCAGTATTTT | CASSQDSGRDRDTQYF
TRBD2 | TRBJ2-5 | TRBV28 | - | TGTGCCAGCAGTTTACTAGCGGGGGCCTCGGGGGAGACCCAGTACTTC | CASSLLAGASGETQYF
TRBD1 | TRBJ1-2 | TRBV3-1/TRBV3-2 | - | TGTGCCAGCAGCCAAGACGGGACAGCCCGTAGCTACACCTTC | CASSQDGTARSYTF
TRBD1 | TRBJ1-1 | TRBV6-5 | - | TGTGCCAGCAGCTCGGCCAGACAGGGGACTGAAGCTTTCTTT | CASSSARQGTEAFF
TRBD1 | TRBJ2-7 | TRBV2 | once | TGTGCCAGCAAGATGGAACAGGGGCACTACGAGCAGTACTTC | CASKMEQGHYEQYF
TRBD1 | TRBJ2-7 | TRBV4-3 | - | TGCGCCAGCAGCCAGGGACGACAGGGGAGGACCTACGAGCAGTACTTC | CASSQGRQGRTYEQYF
- | TRBJ2-7 | TRBV7-9 | - | TGTGCCAGCAGCGACGAGGGCGAGCAGTACTTC | CASSDEGEQYF
- | TRBJ2-7 | TRBV18 | - | TGTGCCAGCTCCCTCGACAGAGGATCCTACGAGCAGTACTTC | CASSLDRGSYEQYF